Below, 27 T cell receptor beta chains from the same sample are listed, as sequenced in a study of blood T cell repertoires in COVID-19 (dated by TCRdb to the early 2020s). Libraries came from the immunoSEQ multiplex PCR assay. TCRdb retrieved this table from immuneACCESS and kept in-frame rearrangements only. Not all clones are present; in checked studies, unresolved V genes account for under half, and no reason is known for the remainder. The sample table lists about 130,000 clones, about 86% of them with a count of one. Around 4% of the sample comes from the top ten. The sample comprised peripheral blood. Every receptor here comes from a woman in her forties or fifties with acute or convalescent COVID-19.

J is TRBJ2-7 and V is TRBV11-2; 8 bases are shared with TRBD2. The CDR3 extends over 15 amino acids. Trimming at V came to 4 bases and at J to 4 bases, leaving 9 bases not matched to a gene. Germline V gene lookup returns CDR1 SGHAT and CDR2 FQNNGV. This CDR3 is CASSSIRLARYEQYF. The DNA for the CDR3 is TGTGCCAGCAGCTCGATCCGACTAGCGCGTTACGAGCAGTACTTC.

V gene TRBV5-1 combines with J gene TRBJ2-5; 13 bases align to TRBD2. Trimming took 4 bases from V and 4 from J; bases not matched to a gene: 7. The CDR3 has 16 amino acids. Germline V gene data show CDR1 as SGHRS and CDR2 as YFSETQ. The CDR3 DNA reads as TGCGCCAGCAGCCCAGGACTAGCGGGAGCGCCAGAGACCCAGTACTTC. Translated, it gives CASSPGLAGAPETQYF.

This clone occurred a few times. The rearrangement uses TRBV28 and TRBJ1-1; D is unresolved. V was clipped by 4 bases and J by 2 bases, with 11 bases between them. The CDR3 totals 14 residues. Germline CDR1 and CDR2: MDHEN and SYDVKM. CDR3 sequence (DNA): TGTGCCAGCAGTTACAGTGCCTCCAACACTGAAGCTTTCTTT. It is translated as CASSYSASNTEAFF.

The chain carries TRBV7-8 and TRBJ2-1; 8 bases fit TRBD2. The CDR3 spans 19 residues. V shed 5 bases, J shed 5 bases, and the junction held 20 bases outside the gene matches. Germline V gives CDR1 SGHVS, CDR2 FQNEAQ. The CDR3: CASSGVVQGGAGVHNEQFF. The CDR3 DNA reads as TGTGCCAGCAGCGGGGTGGTGCAGGGTGGAGCGGGAGTCCACAATGAGCAGTTCTTC.

This CDR3 is CASSLAVAGGIKETQYF. CDR3 coding DNA: TGTGCCAGCAGCTTAGCTGTAGCGGGAGGGATAAAAGAGACCCAGTACTTC. V and J are TRBV7-9 and TRBJ2-5; 11 positions match TRBD2. Per germline, CDR1 SEHNR and CDR2 FQNEAQ (reference sequence). V was clipped by 0 bases and J by 3 bases; unmatched bases: 6. CDR3 length: 17 residues.

The chain recombines TRBV7-9 with TRBJ2-7; no firm D call. V was trimmed by 1 base and J by 0 bases, leaving 13 bases between them. In germline, CDR1 is SEHNR, CDR2 FQNEAQ (reference sequence). CDR3 length: 16 amino acids. The CDR3 bases are TGTGCCAGCAGCTTAGTGGGCTCCGCGAGCTCCTACGAGCAGTACTTC. The encoded protein is CASSLVGSASSYEQYF.

This clone appeared a few times. V gene TRBV19 combines with J gene TRBJ2-3, with D maybe TRBD2 (7 bases). V gave up 5 bases and J gave up 6 bases, with 15 bases separating them. Germline V lookup: CDR1 LNHDA, CDR2 SQIVND (reference sequence). The CDR3 has 14 amino acids. Here the CDR3 DNA reads TGTGCCAGTAGTGGGGGGGCCTATTTGGATACGCAGTATTTT. Protein sequence: CASSGGAYLDTQYF.

The gene calls are TRBV7-8 and TRBJ2-7; 13 bases agree with TRBD2. The junction had 8 bases not matched to a gene; V was cut back by 5 bases and J by 4 bases. This CDR3 region has 16 residues. CDR1 is SGHVS, CDR2 FQNEAQ, per germline. CDR3 DNA: TGTGCCAGCAGCCCAAAGGTACTAGCGGGAGGGTACGAGCAGTACTTC. This codes for CASSPKVLAGGYEQYF.

V gene TRBV5-8 combines with J gene TRBJ2-3, with 11 bases matching TRBD2. V was pared by 4 bases and J by 0 bases, with 7 bases of the junction left unmatched. The CDR3 is 17 residues long. The germline V gene has CDR1 SGHTS and CDR2 YDEGEE. CDR3 sequence reads: CASSPGTSGTSTDTQYF. The DNA for the CDR3 is TGTGCCAGCAGCCCTGGGACTAGCGGTACTAGCACAGATACGCAGTATTTT.

A few counts support this clone. The chain uses TRBV27 and TRBJ1-2; unclear D gene. Deletions cut 2 bases from V and 0 bases from J, with 7 bases between. Germline CDR1 reads MNHEY; CDR2 reads SMNVEV (reference sequence). The CDR3 runs to 14 residues. CDR3 sequence: CASSLTLANYGYTF. The DNA for the CDR3 is TGTGCCAGCAGTTTAACTTTAGCTAACTATGGCTACACCTTC.

V usage is TRBV7-8 and J usage is TRBJ1-4; TRBD1 agrees at 9 bases. There are 15 residues in the CDR3. Germline values: CDR1 SGHVS, CDR2 FQNEAQ. The ends lost 2 bases at V and 7 bases at J; junction bases unmatched: 5. CDR3 coding DNA: TGTGCCAGCAGCTTATCCGGGACAGGGCCTGAAAAACTGTTTTTT. Amino acids: CASSLSGTGPEKLFF.

The rearrangement joins TRBV15 to TRBJ2-2, with a weak D call TRBD2 (6 bases). CDR1 and CDR2 from the germline V gene are LNHNV and YYDKDF (reference sequence). The CDR3 length is 16 residues. V shed 0 bases and J shed 3 bases, with 11 bases lying between them. CDR3 loop: CATSRDKVADTGELFF. In DNA form, the CDR3 reads TGTGCCACCAGCAGAGACAAGGTAGCGGACACCGGGGAGCTGTTTTTT.

This clone was seen more than once but under ten times. The chain recombines TRBV4-2 with TRBJ1-4, with a possible D match to TRBD1 (6 bases). In germline, CDR1 is LGHNA, CDR2 YNFKEQ. CDR3 length: 15 residues. V was shortened by 1 base and J by 4 bases, with 10 bases between the two germline ends. This chain's CDR3 is CASSQGGQGNEKLFF. CDR3 sequence (DNA): TGTGCCAGCAGCCAAGGGGGGCAGGGTAATGAAAAACTGTTTTTT.

The chain employs TRBV27 and TRBJ1-5, with 7 nucleotides matching TRBD1. The V gene's germline CDR1 is MNHEY and CDR2 SMNVEV (reference sequence). The CDR3 is 15 amino acids. Trimming at V came to 5 bases and at J to 2 bases, leaving 6 bases not matched to a gene. CDR3 coding DNA: TGTGCCAGCAGTCTGACAGGGTTTGGCAATCAGCCCCAGCATTTT. As protein: CASSLTGFGNQPQHF.

This clone was recorded only once. This rearrangement joins TRBV6-5 to TRBJ1-3; D gene ambiguous. Trimming took off 7 bases at V and 0 bases at J, with 7 bases between the two ends. Germline loops: CDR1 MNHEY, CDR2 SVGAGI. The CDR3 consists of 13 residues. Written as DNA, the CDR3 is TGTGCCAGCACGGTCCTCTCTGGAAACACCATATATTTT. Translating it yields CASTVLSGNTIYF.

There are a few counts of this clone. V gene TRBV12-3 or TRBV12-4 combines with J gene TRBJ2-2; TRBD2 might be the D (7 bases). CDR3 size: 13 residues. Trimming pared 7 bases from V and 4 bases from J, leaving 10 bases between. The CDR3 DNA reads as TGTGCCAGCATACGGGGGGCCACCGGGGAGCTGTTTTTT. Translating gives CASIRGATGELFF.

The chain employs TRBV27 and TRBJ2-7; 9 bases are a match to TRBD2. This CDR3 spans 13 amino acids. J gave up 4 bases and V 6 bases, and 4 bases lay outside the gene matches. Germline-derived CDR1 and CDR2 are MNHEY and SMNVEV (reference sequence). DNA of the CDR3: TGTGCCAGCAGACTTAGCGGGGGATACGAGCAGTACTTC. This encodes CASRLSGGYEQYF.

This clone has just a few counts. The chain is built from TRBV27 and TRBJ1-1; D perhaps matches TRBD1 (6 bases). CDR3 length equals 13 residues. Looked up from germline, CDR1 is MNHEY and CDR2 is SMNVEV (reference sequence). V was pared by 8 bases and J by 5 bases, with 15 bases between. CDR3 sequence (DNA): TGTGCCAGCCGTGCACAGGGTTGGACTGAAGCTTTCTTT. This translates into CASRAQGWTEAFF.

The CDR3 reads CASSLGLAGIEQFF. CDR3 DNA: TGTGCCAGCAGCCTTGGACTAGCGGGAATTGAGCAGTTCTTC. The gene calls are TRBV4-2 and TRBJ2-1; TRBD2 matches at 12 bases. V dropped 4 bases and J dropped 9; count of bases not matched to a gene: 4. Germline CDR1 LGHNA, CDR2 YNFKEQ. The length of the CDR3 is 14 residues.

J is TRBJ2-3 and V is TRBV5-1; tentative D call: TRBD2 (6 bases). CDR3 size: 14 residues. Germline assignment: CDR1 SGHRS and CDR2 YFSETQ. The germline V and J ends were trimmed by 4 bases and 0 bases, with 9 bases remaining between them. The CDR3 nucleotides read TGCGCCAGCAGCCGGGAGACTAGCACAGATACGCAGTATTTT. This translates into CASSRETSTDTQYF.

The chain combines TRBV28 with TRBJ2-1, with D maybe TRBD2 (6 bases). This CDR3 has 15 amino acids. The V end lost 7 bases, the J end lost 3 bases, and 16 bases lay between the germline ends. From germline, CDR1 is MDHEN and CDR2 SYDVKM. CDR3 nucleotides: TGTGCCAGCACCCCCCCCGGGAGCTACTACAATGAGCAGTTCTTC. It yields the protein CASTPPGSYYNEQFF.

The chain joins TRBV19 to TRBJ1-2; no definite D call. The V end lost 7 bases, the J end lost 0 bases, and 9 bases lay between the germline ends. The CDR3 length is 13 residues. Germline assignment: CDR1 LNHDA and CDR2 SQIVND (reference sequence). The CDR3 nucleotides are TGTGCCAGTACTAGCAGCTCTAACTATGGCTACACCTTC. Encoded protein: CASTSSSNYGYTF.

The rearrangement uses TRBV13 and TRBJ1-6; possibly TRBD1 for D (6 bases). The length of the CDR3 is 15 residues. Germline V CDR1 and CDR2: PRHDT, FYEKMQ (reference sequence). V shed 2 bases and J shed 7 bases, with 12 bases lying between them. CDR3 residues: CASSLLTGYNSPLHF. The DNA for the CDR3 is TGTGCCAGCAGCTTACTAACAGGGTACAATTCACCCCTCCACTTT.

This clone was counted between two and nine times. This chain links TRBV18 with TRBJ1-2; no clear D. Germline loops: CDR1 KGHSH, CDR2 LQKENI. V lost 1 base and J 5 bases, leaving 17 bases between the germline ends. The CDR3 is 16 residues long. In DNA, the CDR3 is TGTGCCAGCTCACCACTCGGACGGGGAACGAAGTATGGCTACACCTTC. It yields the protein CASSPLGRGTKYGYTF.

The V call is TRBV18, the J call TRBJ1-1, with D perhaps matching TRBD1 (5 bases). Germline V lookup: CDR1 KGHSH, CDR2 LQKENI. Trimming stripped 4 bases from V and 8 bases from J, with 8 bases between. The CDR3 covers 11 residues. DNA of the CDR3: TGTGCCAGCTCACTCAGGGTGGAAGCTTTCTTT. Translated: CASSLRVEAFF.

The chain couples TRBV7-6 to TRBJ2-1, with TRBD1 identical over 7 bases. The CDR3 loop spans 16 amino acids. The V and J ends lost 1 base and 2 bases, in that order; junction bases with no gene match: 5. CDR1 and CDR2 (germline): SGHVS, FNYEAQ. CDR3 coding DNA: TGTGCCAGCAGCTTAGGACAGGGTCAGACCTACAATGAGCAGTTCTTC. Encoded protein: CASSLGQGQTYNEQFF.

The V and J genes are TRBV10-3 and TRBJ1-2; D gene ambiguous. CDR1 and CDR2 (germline): ENHRY, SYGVKD. The V and J ends lost 10 bases and 4 bases respectively, with 10 bases between them. This CDR3 is 11 amino acids long. As DNA, the CDR3 is TGTGCCACGGGAGCGGGCTATGGCTACACCTTC. The encoded protein is CATGAGYGYTF.